The 5 T cell receptor beta chains listed next were all sequenced from one sample in a study of PD-1 blockade in classical Hodgkin lymphoma. Time point given: cycle 4 day 1 (C4D1), after more than five weeks of nivolumab. In every patient, relapse followed autologous stem cell transplantation, while exposure to brentuximab vedotin differed. Sequencing used immunoSEQ multiplex PCR; TCRdb keeps in-frame clones, though not all of them. The profile shows 90,000 to 110,000 clones, approximately 89% of them singletons. The input for sequencing was peripheral blood mononuclear cells (PBMCs), taken before the fourth cycle of nivolumab. The receptor set was obtained from a human donor with classical Hodgkin lymphoma.

This rearrangement joins TRBV30 to TRBJ2-7; the match to TRBD2 covers 8 bases. The germline gives CDR1 GTSNPN, CDR2 SVGIG (reference sequence). There are 16 residues in the CDR3. The ends lost 4 bases at V and 0 bases at J; junction bases unmatched: 11. CDR3 sequence reads: CAWNQWVAGGSYEQYF. CDR3 bases: TGTGCCTGGAATCAATGGGTTGCGGGAGGCTCCTACGAGCAGTACTTC.

This rearrangement joins TRBV9 to TRBJ1-2; TRBD1 might be the D (6 bases). V shed 7 bases and J shed 3 bases, with 13 bases lying between them. This CDR3 region has 13 residues. Germline V CDR1 and CDR2: SGDLS, YYNGEE. CDR3 sequence (DNA): TGTGCCAGCGAAAGGGGGAGCGACTATGGCTACACCTTC. Its translation is CASERGSDYGYTF.

The chain uses TRBV18 and TRBJ2-1; 12 nucleotides agree with TRBD2. CDR1 is KGHSH and CDR2 is LQKENI in the germline V gene. The CDR3 contains 20 residues. The V segment lost 4 bases and the J segment 0 bases; nucleotides outside the gene matches: 13. Here the CDR3 reads CASSRAGLAGMMSSYNEQFF. The CDR3 DNA is TGTGCCAGCTCACGCGCCGGACTAGCGGGAATGATGAGCTCCTACAATGAGCAGTTCTTC.

The chain employs TRBV11-2 and TRBJ2-1; the D call may be TRBD1 or TRBD2 (5 bases each). V gave up 5 bases and J gave up 5 bases, with 22 bases separating them. Germline V gene sequence: CDR1 SGHAT, CDR2 FQNNGV. The CDR3 consists of 17 residues. The CDR3 DNA reads TGTGCCAGCAGCATCACCCCGGATTACCGGGACCACAATGAGCAGTTCTTC. Translating gives CASSITPDYRDHNEQFF.

The genes are TRBV5-1 and TRBJ2-2; 11 bases match TRBD2. Per germline, CDR1 SGHRS and CDR2 YFSETQ. The CDR3 length is 15 residues. V gave up 4 bases and J gave up 6 bases; unmatched junction bases: 5. The DNA of the CDR3 is TGCGCCAGCAGCCACGGACTAGCGGGCCCCGGGGAGCTGTTTTTT. This translates into CASSHGLAGPGELFF. Combining the CDR3 with reference TRBV5-1 and TRBJ2-2 gives the whole variable domain KAGVTQTPRYLIKTRGQQVTLSCSPISGHRSVSWYQQTPGQGLQFLFEYFSETQRNKGNFPGRFSGRQFSNSRSEMNVSTLELGDSALYLCASSHGLAGPGELFFGEGSRLTVL.